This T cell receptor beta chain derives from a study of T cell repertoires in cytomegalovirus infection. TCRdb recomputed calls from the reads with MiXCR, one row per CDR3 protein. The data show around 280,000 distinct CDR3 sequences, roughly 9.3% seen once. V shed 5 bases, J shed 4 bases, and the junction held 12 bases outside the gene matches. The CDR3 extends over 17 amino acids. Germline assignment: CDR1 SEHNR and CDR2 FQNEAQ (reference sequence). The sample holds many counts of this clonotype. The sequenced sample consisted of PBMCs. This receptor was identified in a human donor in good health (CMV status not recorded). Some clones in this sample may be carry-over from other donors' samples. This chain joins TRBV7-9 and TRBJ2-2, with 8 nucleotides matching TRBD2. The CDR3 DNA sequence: TGTGCCAGCAGCCCGCAAGCCATAGCGGGGTCCACCGGGGAGCTGTTTTTT. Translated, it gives CASSPQAIAGSTGELFF.